The T cell receptor beta chain described here comes from a study of T cells in Graves' hyperthyroidism and ophthalmopathy. Study-level results: Blood shared most expanded thyroid clonotypes above 0.001.

J was trimmed by 0 bases and V by 0 bases; bases with no gene match: 11. The CDR3 consists of 20 residues. Germline V gene sequence: CDR1 MNHNS, CDR2 SASEGT. Amplified TCR beta CDR3 regions derived from RNA transcripts. When the TCR CDR3 underwent first-round RT-PCR, the HTBI primer set was used. In TCRdb, the multiplex PCR reads were re-called with MiXCR into one record per CDR3 protein. The sample holds 480,000 or so distinct CDR3 sequences, approximately 15% seen once. This clonotype was observed a handful of times. Its antigen is still unknown. The sequenced material came from blood. The sequence was obtained from a young woman with Graves' hyperthyroidism. The chain employs TRBV6-1 and TRBJ2-2, with 9 bases matching TRBD1. The CDR3: CASSEALLRTGVANTGELFF. CDR3 coding DNA: TGTGCCAGCAGTGAAGCGCTTCTTAGGACAGGGGTCGCGAACACCGGGGAGCTGTTTTTT.